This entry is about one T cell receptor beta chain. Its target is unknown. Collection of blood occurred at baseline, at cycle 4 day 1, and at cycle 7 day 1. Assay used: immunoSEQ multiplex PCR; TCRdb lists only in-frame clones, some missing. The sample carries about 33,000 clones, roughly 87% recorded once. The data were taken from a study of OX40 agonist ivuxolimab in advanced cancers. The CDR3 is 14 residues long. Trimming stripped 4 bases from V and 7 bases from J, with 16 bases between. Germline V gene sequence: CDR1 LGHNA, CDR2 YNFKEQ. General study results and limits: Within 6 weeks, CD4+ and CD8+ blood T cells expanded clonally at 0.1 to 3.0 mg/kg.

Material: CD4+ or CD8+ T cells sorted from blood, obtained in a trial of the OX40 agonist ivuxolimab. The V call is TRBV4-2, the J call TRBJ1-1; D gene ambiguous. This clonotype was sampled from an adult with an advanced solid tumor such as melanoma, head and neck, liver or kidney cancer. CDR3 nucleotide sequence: TGTGCCAGCAGCCTCATATGGGGTGAAGGTGAAGCTTTCTTT. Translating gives CASSLIWGEGEAFF.